This T cell receptor (beta chain) emerged from a study of CD8 T cells in ankylosing spondylitis. As the method for making TCR beta libraries, quantitative 5'-RACE with molecular barcodes was used. TCRdb reprocessed the 5' RACE reads via MiXCR and lists one record per CDR3 protein. The sample contains approximately 540,000 distinct CDR3 sequences, approximately 12% of which appear only once. Study findings and constraints: Made up of 7 to 9 highly homologous variants, a TCR beta motif appeared characteristic of ankylosing spondylitis blood. Certain motif variants had earlier appeared in reactive arthritis synovial fluid and blood. Disease-linked clones, CD8+, were relatively rare in peripheral blood.

For this clonotype: Its antigen is not identified.

Per the germline V gene, CDR1 is SGHAT and CDR2 is FQNNGV. The CDR3 spans 17 residues. The J segment lost 3 bases and the V segment lost 5 bases, leaving 13 bases of the junction unmatched. The TCR comes from a male donor with ankylosing spondylitis. The chain carries TRBV11-2 and TRBJ2-1; 7 nucleotides align to TRBD1. The sequenced sample consisted of blood, either unsorted or a sorted T cell fraction (not recorded which). CDR3 region: CASSLTTVTGLYNEQFF. The CDR3 nucleotides read TGTGCCAGCAGCCTAACGACGGTGACAGGGCTCTACAATGAGCAGTTCTTC.